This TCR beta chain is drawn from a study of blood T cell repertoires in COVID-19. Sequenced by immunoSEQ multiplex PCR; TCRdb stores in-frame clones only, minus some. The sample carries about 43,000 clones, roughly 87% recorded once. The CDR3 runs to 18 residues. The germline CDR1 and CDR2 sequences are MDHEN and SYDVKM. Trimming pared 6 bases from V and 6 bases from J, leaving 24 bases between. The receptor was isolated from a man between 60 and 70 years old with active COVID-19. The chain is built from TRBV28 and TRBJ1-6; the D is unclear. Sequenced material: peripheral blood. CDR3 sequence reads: CASRPLGSTGYLNSPLHF. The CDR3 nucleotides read TGTGCCAGCAGACCCCTGGGATCTACGGGGTATCTTAATTCACCCCTCCACTTT.